The entry that follows covers one T cell receptor beta chain sequence. Patients in Seattle were enrolled during active infection, then followed longitudinally. The data originate from a study of blood T cell repertoires in COVID-19. Study-wide context: Samples representing acute and convalescent COVID-19 were sourced from the United States, Italy and Spain. PBMCs, B-cell-depleted T cells, or T cells provided the cDNA or gDNA that made up the material.

In the original workflow: Reference gene primers were amplified, and this amplification served to estimate nucleated cell counts. Profiled with immunoSEQ multiplex PCR; TCRdb holds only in-frame clones, not every one. The V and J calls and clone size are taken from that table; D and trimming were inferred from the DNA. In the table there are 160,000 or so clones, around nine tenths of which are singletons. Germline trimming cut 0 bases from V and 12 bases from J; bases unmatched to any gene: 12. From germline, CDR1 is SGHDT and CDR2 YYEEEE. The CDR3 loop spans 15 amino acids. The sequence came from a woman aged 70-85 years with COVID-19, enrolled during active disease. Input material: peripheral blood. The chain links TRBV5-6 to TRBJ1-2; 9 positions match TRBD1. DNA for the CDR3: TGTGCCAGCAGCTTGGCCGGAGGACAGGGGCTGGGGAACACCTTC. Protein sequence: CASSLAGGQGLGNTF.